The present TCR beta chain was sequenced within a study of shared clonotypes between healthy human individuals. CD45RO-negative cells were positively selected for CCR7, leaving out terminally differentiated effector memory CD45RA+ cells. Donors comprised only Caucasian adults living in Nashville, Tennessee. Generated by immunoSEQ multiplex PCR, the TCRdb table keeps only in-frame clones and is missing some. The table includes around 640,000 clones, approximately 96% detected once. This clonotype was obtained from a young woman in good health. The sequenced material came from naive CD8+ T cells sorted from blood.

The CDR3 DNA sequence: TGTGCCAGCAGCTTGGAAGGGACAGATACGCAGTATTTT. Amino acid sequence: CASSLEGTDTQYF. The chain recombines TRBV5-4 with TRBJ2-3; D is uncertain. V shed 0 bases and J shed 3 bases, with 5 bases lying between them. The CDR3 loop spans 13 amino acids. Germline CDR1 SGHNT, CDR2 YYREEE (reference sequence).